This T cell receptor beta chain was captured in a study of blood T cell repertoires in COVID-19. For the study at large: Whether acute or convalescent, the COVID-19 samples came from the United States, Italy and Spain. Sources were T cells, B-cell-depleted T cells, or PBMCs; the material itself was cDNA or gDNA.

Two consecutive negative NP/OP PCR tests, clearance, or resolved symptoms defined Cohort 3 recovery. Germline loops: CDR1 MDHEN, CDR2 SYDVKM. Trimming pared 5 bases from V and 9 bases from J, leaving 14 bases between. There are 14 residues in the CDR3. Repertoires were generated with immunoSEQ multiplex PCR, while TCRdb's copy carries only in-frame clones and drops some. Of 300,000 to 400,000 clones listed, about nine tenths were seen once; the top ten hold roughly 5.3%. Sequencing was done on a sample of PBMCs or T cells enriched from blood (not recorded which). This chain uses TRBV28 with TRBJ1-6; D may be TRBD1 (5 bases). The TCR originated in a man between 60 and 70 years old who had recovered from COVID-19. The CDR3 is CASSPFEDISPLHF. The CDR3 nucleotides read TGTGCCAGCAGTCCGTTCGAGGACATTTCACCCCTCCACTTT. Together with reference TRBV28 and TRBJ1-6, the CDR3 gives the full variable domain: DVKVTQSSRYLVKRTGEKVFLECVQDMDHENMFWYRQDPGLGLRLIYFSYDVKMKEKGDIPEGYSVSREKKERFSLILESASTNQTSMYLCASSPFEDISPLHFGNGTRLTVT.